The T cell receptor (beta chain) described here comes from a study of CD8+ T cells in alopecia areata. The treatment denotes: oral pan-JAK inhibitor, 5-10 mg twice daily. The CDR3 runs to 13 residues. V lost 3 bases and J lost 7, with 9 bases in between. The germline V gene encodes CDR1 MNHEY and CDR2 SMNVEV (reference sequence). Turning to this clone: Its specificity is not known.

Study-level results: The study found tofacitinib significantly decreased scalp clonality and expanded CD8+ clones among the top 100.

RNA was isolated and reverse transcribed to cDNA, the sequencing template. The repertoire was sequenced with immunoSEQ multiplex PCR; TCRdb's copy has only in-frame clones and lacks some. This sample yields 200,000 to 250,000 clones, of which just over 65% are seen a single time; more than 1% belongs to the top ten. The receptor comes from a human donor with alopecia areata. This chain joins TRBV27 and TRBJ2-2, with D unresolved. The material sequenced was CD4+ T cells sorted from blood, taken between weeks 44 and 45, from a patient treated with tofacitinib. CDR3 region: CASSFWVGGELFF. As DNA, the CDR3 is TGTGCCAGCAGTTTTTGGGTGGGCGGGGAGCTGTTTTTT.